These T cell receptor beta chains were read from a single sample in a study of cytomegalovirus exposure and HLA in healthy donors. Sequencing was performed with immunoSEQ multiplex PCR; in TCRdb, only in-frame clones are kept and a portion is missing. The sample shows tens of thousands of clones, about 80% of them seen only once. The sequenced material came from PBMCs. The receptors here all came from a male donor in good health and CMV-seronegative. The CDR3 runs from the conserved cysteine through the conserved F or W. D genes are given only for firm matches.

cdr3_nt: TGTGCCAGCAGGACGGACAGGGTTGGCACTGAAGCTTTCTTT
cdr3_aa: CASRTDRVGTEAFF
d_call: TRBD1
v_call: TRBV6-5
j_call: TRBJ1-1

cdr3_nt: TGTGCCAGCAGTTCCGGGTCAGATACGCAGTATTTT
cdr3_aa: CASSSGSDTQYF
d_call: -
v_call: TRBV6-5
j_call: TRBJ2-3

cdr3_nt: TGTGCCAGCTCACCATCTGCAGGATACGAAGAGACCCAGTACTTC
cdr3_aa: CASSPSAGYEETQYF
d_call: -
v_call: TRBV18
j_call: TRBJ2-5

cdr3_nt: TGTGCCAGCAGCGTAGGTGCCTACAGCACAGATACGCAGTATTTT
cdr3_aa: CASSVGAYSTDTQYF
d_call: -
v_call: TRBV9
j_call: TRBJ2-3

cdr3_nt: TGTGCCAGCTGCGCCCTCGAGGGACACCGCACAGATACGCAGTATTTT
cdr3_aa: CASCALEGHRTDTQYF
d_call: -
v_call: TRBV11-2
j_call: TRBJ2-3

cdr3_nt: TGCGCCAGCAGCCAGATCCGGGACTTATTCACCGGGGAGCTGTTTTTT
cdr3_aa: CASSQIRDLFTGELFF
d_call: -
v_call: TRBV4-3
j_call: TRBJ2-2

cdr3_nt: TGTGCCAGCAGCGCCGCCGGGACAGGGGATCCCTACGAGCAGTACTTC
cdr3_aa: CASSAAGTGDPYEQYF
d_call: TRBD1
v_call: TRBV5-6
j_call: TRBJ2-7

cdr3_nt: TGCAGCGTTGATAAAGAGAACTATGGCTACACCTTC
cdr3_aa: CSVDKENYGYTF
d_call: -
v_call: TRBV29-1
j_call: TRBJ1-2

cdr3_nt: TGTGCCAGCAGTGACCCTCGTAGGAGTTCACCCCTCCACTTT
cdr3_aa: CASSDPRRSSPLHF
d_call: -
v_call: TRBV25-1
j_call: TRBJ1-6

cdr3_nt: TGCGCCAGCAGCCAAGCCGACGGGGGTAGGACTGAAGCTTTCTTT
cdr3_aa: CASSQADGGRTEAFF
d_call: -
v_call: TRBV5-1
j_call: TRBJ1-1

cdr3_nt: TGTGCTAGTGGACGACAGGGAGGCACTGAAGCTTTCTTT
cdr3_aa: CASGRQGGTEAFF
d_call: TRBD1
v_call: TRBV12-5
j_call: TRBJ1-1

cdr3_nt: TGCGCCAGCAGCCTGGGACAGAGCTCCTATAATTCACCCCTCCACTTT
cdr3_aa: CASSLGQSSYNSPLHF
d_call: TRBD1
v_call: TRBV4-1
j_call: TRBJ1-6

cdr3_nt: TGCGCCAGCAGCCACACACCGGGACAGGGGGCAGATACGCAGTATTTT
cdr3_aa: CASSHTPGQGADTQYF
d_call: TRBD1
v_call: TRBV4-3
j_call: TRBJ2-3

cdr3_nt: TGTGCCAGCAGCCCCAACAGAGGGCAGGGGACTGAAGCTTTCTTT
cdr3_aa: CASSPNRGQGTEAFF
d_call: -
v_call: TRBV7-8
j_call: TRBJ1-1

cdr3_nt: TGTGCCAGCAGCTTGGACAGACCCTACGAGCAGTACTTC
cdr3_aa: CASSLDRPYEQYF
d_call: -
v_call: TRBV11-2
j_call: TRBJ2-7

cdr3_nt: TGTGCCAGCAGCACCCGACAGGGGGTCTATGAAAAACTGTTTTTT
cdr3_aa: CASSTRQGVYEKLFF
d_call: TRBD1
v_call: TRBV7-9
j_call: TRBJ1-4